This T cell receptor beta chain was recorded in a study of metastatic and nonmetastatic thyroid tumors. Study summary: The authors compared repertoires across blood and tumor or nodule tissue from malignant and benign thyroid patients. Study-level results: In blood and tumor, TCR beta diversity was reportedly significantly higher in malignant thyroid tumors than in benign nodules.

All patients were treatment-naive before thyroid surgery. Authors' methods: The study built a papillary thyroid cancer distant-metastasis classifier from CDR3 differences across clinicopathological groups. Using MiXCR, TCRdb re-called clones from the PCR reads. These V and J calls rely on TCRdb rather than the paper's analysis. This sample has about 20,000 clones, with around 30% found just once. In the case of this clone: Its matching antigen is unknown.

The germline V gene encodes CDR1 SGDLS and CDR2 YYNGEE. CDR3 length equals 14 residues. After removal of 2 bases from V and 4 bases from J, the junction contained 3 bases not matched to a gene. The chain uses TRBV9 and TRBJ2-3; 8 bases are shared with TRBD2. This sequence originates from a female donor with papillary thyroid cancer or a benign thyroid nodule (not recorded which). Some clones in this sample may be carry-over from other donors' samples. Specimen: blood. DNA for the CDR3: TGTGCCAGCAGCGTGACGGGGGGGCCAGATACGCAGTATTTT. Residues: CASSVTGGPDTQYF. Complete variable domain (other parts from reference TRBV9 and TRBJ2-3): DSGVTQTPKHLITATGQRVTLRCSPRSGDLSVYWYQQSLDQGLQFLIQYYNGEERAKGNILERFSAQQFPDLHSELNLSSLELGDSALYFCASSVTGGPDTQYFGPGTRLTVL.